The 4 T cell receptor beta chains listed next were all sequenced from one sample in a study of cytomegalovirus exposure and HLA in healthy donors. PCR primers comprised 60 Vbeta and 13 Jbeta primers. Produced via immunoSEQ multiplex PCR; TCRdb's table is partial and in-frame only. Among 95,000 or so clones listed, about 73% were seen once. Specimen: PBMCs. The receptors originated from a woman aged 50 to 60 in good health and CMV-seropositive.

The chain uses TRBV6-5 and TRBJ2-5, with TRBD2 matching 7 bases. Germline CDR1 and CDR2: MNHEY and SVGAGI. The CDR3 consists of 15 residues. After removal of 1 base from V and 1 base from J, the junction contained 3 bases not matched to a gene. CDR3 nucleotide sequence: TGTGCCAGCAGTTACTTTGCGGGGGTCCAAGAGACCCAGTACTTC. Residues: CASSYFAGVQETQYF.

The chain recombines TRBV9 with TRBJ2-2, with 8 bases matching TRBD1. Germline V gene lookup returns CDR1 SGDLS and CDR2 YYNGEE. The ends lost 3 bases at V and 10 bases at J; junction bases unmatched: 5. The CDR3 spans 13 residues. The CDR3 DNA reads as TGTGCCAGCAGCGGAAGACAGGGGACGGAGCTGTTTTTT. Encoded protein: CASSGRQGTELFF.

The gene calls are TRBV4-2 and TRBJ1-4, with TRBD1 matching over 8 bases. The CDR3 is 14 amino acids. The J segment lost 4 bases and the V segment lost 5 bases, leaving 3 bases of the junction unmatched. Germline V gives CDR1 LGHNA, CDR2 YNFKEQ. The CDR3 nucleotides read TGTGCCAGCAGCACCGACAGGGGTAATGAAAAACTGTTTTTT. It encodes CASSTDRGNEKLFF.

The V call is TRBV6-6, the J call TRBJ2-1; no definite D call. From germline, CDR1 is MNHNY and CDR2 SVGAGI (reference sequence). This CDR3 has 13 residues. The germline V and J ends were trimmed by 10 bases and 4 bases, with 14 bases remaining between them. CDR3 coding DNA: TGTGCCACCGCCGCTGCAGAATACAATGAGCAGTTCTTC. Protein product: CATAAAEYNEQFF.